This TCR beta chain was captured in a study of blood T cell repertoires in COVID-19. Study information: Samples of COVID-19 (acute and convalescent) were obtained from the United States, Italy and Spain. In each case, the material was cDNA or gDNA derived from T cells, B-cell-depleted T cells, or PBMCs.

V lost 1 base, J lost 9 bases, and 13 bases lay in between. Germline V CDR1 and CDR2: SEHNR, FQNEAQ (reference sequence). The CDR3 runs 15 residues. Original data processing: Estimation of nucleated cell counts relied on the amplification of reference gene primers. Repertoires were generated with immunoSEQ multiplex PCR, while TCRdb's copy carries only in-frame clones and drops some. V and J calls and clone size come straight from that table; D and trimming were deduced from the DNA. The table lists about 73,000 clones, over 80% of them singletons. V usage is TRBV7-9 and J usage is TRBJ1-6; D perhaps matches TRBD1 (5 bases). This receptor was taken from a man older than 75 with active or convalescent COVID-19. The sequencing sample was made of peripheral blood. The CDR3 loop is CASSLVDTISSPLHF. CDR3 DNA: TGTGCCAGCAGCTTAGTGGACACGATCAGTTCACCCCTCCACTTT.